This TCR beta chain originates from a study of OX40 agonist ivuxolimab in advanced cancers. Study-level findings and limits: CD8+ T cells averaged more expanded clones than CD4+.

Using immunoSEQ multiplex PCR, the repertoire was profiled, and TCRdb retains in-frame clones only, with some absent. The table lists tens of thousands of clones, 77% of them singletons. This CDR3 contains 17 residues. Per germline, CDR1 SGHRS and CDR2 YFSETQ. V was pared by 0 bases and J by 5 bases, with 10 bases of the junction left unmatched. A remark on this clone: Its antigen is as yet unknown.

At cycle 4 day 1, cycle 7 day 1, and baseline, blood was sampled. The sequencing here drew on CD4+ or CD8+ T cells sorted from blood, taken in a trial of the OX40 agonist ivuxolimab. The J gene is TRBJ1-1, the V gene TRBV5-1; 10 bases agree with TRBD1. This receptor was identified in an adult with an advanced solid tumor such as melanoma, head and neck, liver or kidney cancer. The CDR3 DNA follows: TGCGCCAGCAGCTTGGGGGCCGGGACAGGGGTATTAACTGAAGCTTTCTTT. Its translation is CASSLGAGTGVLTEAFF.